These T cell receptor beta chains were read from a single sample in a study of identical twins. TCRdb processed the 5' RACE reads anew with MiXCR; each CDR3 protein has one entry. The sample lists 520,000 or so distinct CDR3 sequences, roughly a fifth occurring once. The same sample was also studied in work on T cells expressing NK-cell markers.

Sample: CD4+ T cells sorted from blood. The receptors come from a woman under 30 in good health. CDR3s include the opening cysteine and the closing phenylalanine or tryptophan. D genes are given only for firm matches. Clone size is stated in some rows and not others, as once, few, many or a class when expanded.

j_call clone_size d_call v_call cdr3_aa cdr3_nt
TRBJ2-1 few - TRBV6-1 CASSEDGALGQFF TGTGCCAGCAGTGAAGACGGGGCTCTTGGGCAGTTCTTC
TRBJ1-6 - TRBD1 TRBV18 CASSPPGQGRSPLHF TGTGCCAGCTCACCGCCGGGACAGGGAAGGTCCCCCCTCCACTTT
TRBJ1-2 many TRBD1 TRBV20-1 CSARGQGDGYTF TGCAGTGCTAGAGGACAGGGGGATGGCTACACCTTC
TRBJ2-5 - TRBD1 TRBV20-1 CSATRTGQGTQYF TGCAGTGCTACTCGGACAGGGCAAGGGACCCAGTACTTC
TRBJ1-1 few - TRBV5-5 CASSLAGLGMAFF TGTGCCAGCAGCTTGGCCGGGCTGGGGATGGCTTTCTTT
TRBJ1-2 - - TRBV7-2 CASSLAGGGPYGYTF TGTGCCAGCAGCTTAGCAGGGGGGGGGCCCTATGGCTACACCTTC
TRBJ1-2 - - TRBV5-1 CASSADNYGYTF TGCGCCAGCAGCGCTGATAACTATGGCTACACCTTC
TRBJ2-3 few TRBD1 TRBV6-1 CASSPRGLTDTQYF TGTGCCAGCAGCCCCAGGGGGCTGACAGATACGCAGTATTTT
TRBJ2-3 few - TRBV12-5 CASGSGQVHPDTQYF TGTGCTAGTGGCTCGGGACAAGTTCACCCAGATACGCAGTATTTT
TRBJ2-7 - - TRBV18 CASSPPRATYEQYF TGTGCCAGCTCACCACCCAGGGCTACCTACGAGCAGTACTTC
TRBJ2-3 - - TRBV2 CASSVLDTQYF TGTGCCAGCAGTGTACTAGATACGCAGTATTTT
TRBJ2-1 few TRBD2 TRBV10-3 CAISESPLAGGPPNPRNEQFF TGTGCCATCAGTGAGTCCCCCCTGGCGGGGGGGCCCCCCAATCCCCGTAATGAGCAGTTCTTC